The 23 T cell receptor beta chains given below trace back to one sample, sequenced in a study of cytomegalovirus exposure and HLA in healthy donors. It was with 60 Vbeta and 13 Jbeta primers that the PCR ran. The data were produced by immunoSEQ multiplex PCR, yet TCRdb's version contains in-frame clones alone and is incomplete. The table shows 45,000 to 65,000 clones, with roughly 72% occurring only once. The material sequenced was PBMCs. These receptors all stem from a woman aged 50 to 65 in good health and CMV-seropositive.

The chain has TRBV6-5 and TRBJ1-6; TRBD1 might be the D (5 bases). Looked up from germline, CDR1 is MNHEY and CDR2 is SVGAGI. V lost 6 bases, J lost 8 bases, and 17 bases lay in between. The CDR3 contains 15 residues. The CDR3 spells CASSPISGGDSPLHF. CDR3 nucleotides: TGTGCCAGCAGCCCTATCTCGGGGGGGGATTCACCCCTCCACTTT.

The chain uses TRBV4-2 and TRBJ2-2, with 12 bases lining up with TRBD2. V was clipped by 4 bases and J by 8 bases; unmatched bases: 14. The CDR3 extends over 18 amino acids. Germline CDR1 is LGHNA and CDR2 is YNFKEQ. CDR3 sequence reads: CASSRPLRTSGTTGELFF. As DNA, the CDR3 is TGTGCCAGCAGCCGACCCCTCAGGACTAGCGGGACAACTGGGGAGCTGTTTTTT.

The genes are TRBV7-3 and TRBJ2-1; a possible D gene is TRBD2 (6 bases). This CDR3 contains 13 residues. Per germline, CDR1 SGHTA and CDR2 FQGTGA. V was pared by 3 bases and J by 9 bases, with 12 bases between. CDR3 loop: CASSFGTEGEQFF. In nucleotides, the CDR3 is TGTGCCAGCAGCTTTGGGACGGAGGGTGAGCAGTTCTTC.

The J gene is TRBJ2-3, the V gene TRBV9, with no clear D. The CDR3 is made up of 17 amino acids. Germline CDR1 is SGDLS and CDR2 is YYNGEE. The ends were cut back, 0 bases at V and 1 base at J, with 15 bases in the middle. The CDR3: CASSVVPHLAGTDTQYF. Here the CDR3 DNA reads TGTGCCAGCAGCGTAGTCCCCCATTTAGCTGGCACAGATACGCAGTATTTT.

Only a few counts were recorded for this clone. The V call is TRBV6-5, the J call TRBJ2-7, with 8 bases fitting TRBD2. Germline V lookup: CDR1 MNHEY, CDR2 SVGAGI. With V trimmed by 6 bases and J by 3 bases, 4 bases remained unmatched. The CDR3 is made up of 13 amino acids. The CDR3, as DNA: TGTGCCAGCAGGTTGGGACTAGGCTACGAGCAGTACTTC. Residues: CASRLGLGYEQYF.

V usage is TRBV4-3 and J usage is TRBJ2-5; perhaps TRBD2 as D (6 bases). CDR1 is LGHNA, CDR2 YSLEER, per germline. V was cut by 1 base and J by 7 bases, with 22 bases left in between. There are 17 residues in the CDR3. As DNA, the CDR3 is TGCGCCAGCAGCCAAGTGGGGGATGGGCTAGTCGGGGGGACCCAGTACTTC. Translation: CASSQVGDGLVGGTQYF.

The rearrangement joins TRBV4-1 to TRBJ2-3; 8 nucleotides line up with TRBD1. V was pared by 4 bases and J by 4 bases, with 4 bases of the junction left unmatched. Germline CDR1 and CDR2: MGHRA and YSYEKL. The CDR3 runs 14 residues. Written as DNA, the CDR3 is TGCGCCAGCAGCCCCAGGACAGGGTCAGATACGCAGTATTTT. Amino acid sequence: CASSPRTGSDTQYF.

V is TRBV18 and J is TRBJ2-7, with TRBD1 matching 7 bases. The V gene's germline CDR1 is KGHSH and CDR2 LQKENI. Germline trimming cut 2 bases from V and 0 bases from J; bases unmatched to any gene: 4. CDR3 size: 15 residues. CDR3 loop: CASSPNPGGSYEQYF. The CDR3 DNA is TGTGCCAGCTCACCAAACCCAGGGGGCTCCTACGAGCAGTACTTC.

This clone was counted a single time. One end of the junction is discordant with germline, which a read error may explain. Other DNA sequences in this specimen translate into the identical CDR3. The DNA of the CDR3 is TGTGCCAGCAGTTTAGCGTCGGACAGAAATCAGTTCTTC. Protein product: CASSLASDRNQFF. The V call is TRBV7-9, the J call TRBJ2-1; perhaps TRBD1 as D (6 bases). CDR3 length equals 13 residues. Germline V gene lookup returns CDR1 SEHNR and CDR2 FQNEAQ (reference sequence).

Comment on this clone: The final CDR3 position lacks the conserved phenylalanine or tryptophan, pointing to a likely read error. The gene calls are TRBV4-2 and TRBJ2-7; TRBD2 agrees at 9 bases. Germline CDR1 and CDR2: LGHNA and YNFKEQ. V trimming: 4 bases; J trimming: 4 bases; junction bases outside the gene matches: 8. This CDR3 has 15 amino acids. The CDR3 bases are TGTGCCAGCAGCCGGGGCAGCGGGGGGAATTACGAGCAGTACCTC. Protein: CASSRGSGGNYEQYL.

Concerning this clone itself: The sample holds other DNA sequences that translate to the same CDR3. This CDR3 reads CASSLWSGSSYNEQFF. The CDR3 region has the DNA TGTGCCAGCAGTTTATGGAGCGGAAGCTCCTACAATGAGCAGTTCTTC. The chain combines TRBV28 with TRBJ2-1; the D gene is possibly TRBD2 (5 bases). V was clipped by 0 bases and J by 0 bases, with 9 bases between them. The CDR3 consists of 16 residues. The V gene's germline CDR1 is MDHEN and CDR2 SYDVKM.

V usage is TRBV14 and J usage is TRBJ2-6; D might be TRBD1 (6 bases). The V and J ends lost 0 bases and 0 bases respectively, with 15 bases between them. This CDR3 contains 19 residues. Germline V gene lookup returns CDR1 SGHDN and CDR2 FVKESK. CDR3 sequence: CASSQEQGFVLSGANVLTF. The CDR3 DNA reads TGTGCCAGCAGCCAAGAACAGGGCTTCGTACTCTCTGGGGCCAACGTCCTGACTTTC.

The chain recombines TRBV7-8 with TRBJ2-5, with D perhaps matching TRBD1 (6 bases). The CDR3 extends over 15 amino acids. Trimming pared 2 bases from V and 5 bases from J, leaving 15 bases between. CDR1 and CDR2 from the germline V gene are SGHVS and FQNEAQ. CDR3 residues: CASSLTNTGKETQYF. CDR3 sequence (DNA): TGTGCCAGCAGCTTAACCAACACAGGGAAGGAGACCCAGTACTTC.

This chain joins TRBV7-2 and TRBJ2-7; 8 bases map to TRBD2. CDR3 length: 14 amino acids. V gave up 4 bases and J gave up 4 bases; unmatched junction bases: 6. CDR1 and CDR2 (germline): SGHTA, FQGNSA. CDR3 nucleotides: TGTGCCAGCAGCTCCAGCGGGAGCGGGTACGAGCAGTACTTC. This codes for CASSSSGSGYEQYF. Full variable domain (missing parts from reference TRBV7-2 and TRBJ2-7): GAGVSQSPSNKVTEKGKDVELRCDPISGHTALYWYRQSLGQGLEFLIYFQGNSAPDKSGLPSDRFSAERTGGSVSTLTIQRTQQEDSAVYLCASSSSGSGYEQYFGPGTRLTVT.

The chain employs TRBV6-5 and TRBJ2-7; 8 bases line up with TRBD1. Germline CDR1 is MNHEY and CDR2 is SVGAGI. This CDR3 region has 14 residues. The V segment lost 5 bases and the J segment 1 base; nucleotides outside the gene matches: 4. The CDR3 reads CASSAGTGSYEQYF. As DNA, the CDR3 is TGTGCCAGCAGTGCCGGGACAGGTTCCTACGAGCAGTACTTC.

Comments on this clone: One end of the junction fails to match germline, which may point to a read error. The chain is built from TRBV29-1 and TRBJ1-1; weak D call: TRBD1 (5 bases). The CDR3 consists of 12 residues. In germline, CDR1 is SQVTM, CDR2 ANQGSEA. The CDR3 DNA reads as TGCAGCGTAGAAGAGGGGAGGGATGAAGCTTTCTTT. Residues: CSVEEGRDEAFF.

The chain couples TRBV5-5 to TRBJ1-2; no reliable D call. The CDR3 is 14 residues long. From germline, CDR1 is SGHKS and CDR2 YYEKEE (reference sequence). Trimming stripped 4 bases from V and 5 bases from J, with 15 bases between. The CDR3 spells CASSPAVSGYGYTF. The CDR3 DNA reads TGTGCCAGCAGCCCGGCGGTTTCGGGTTATGGCTACACCTTC.

The chain couples TRBV7-8 to TRBJ2-5; a weak D match, TRBD1 (6 bases). Trimming left V 5 bases short and J 1 base short, with 11 bases between. From germline, CDR1 is SGHVS and CDR2 FQNEAQ. The CDR3 contains 14 residues. CDR3 sequence (DNA): TGTGCCAGCAGCCCCAGACAGGTCCAAGAGACCCAGTACTTC. It yields the protein CASSPRQVQETQYF. The variable domain in full, completed from reference TRBV7-8 and TRBJ2-5, reads GAGVSQSPRYKVAKRGQDVALRCDPISGHVSLFWYQQALGQGPEFLTYFQNEAQLDKSGLPSDRFFAERPEGSVSTLKIQRTQQEDSAVYLCASSPRQVQETQYFGPGTRLLVL.

CDR3 nucleotides: TGTGCCAGCAGCCGCAGACAGGGGCTAGGGAATGAGCAGTTCTTC. Translation: CASSRRQGLGNEQFF. This chain connects TRBV7-2 to TRBJ2-1; 8 bases map to TRBD1. Unmatched junction bases numbered 10, after V lost 5 bases and J lost 7 bases. CDR1 is SGHTA, CDR2 FQGNSA, per germline. The CDR3 sequence is 15 residues long.

The chain is built from TRBV5-1 and TRBJ2-5; D might be TRBD2 (5 bases). This CDR3 is built from 13 residues. With 3 bases removed from V and 1 base from J, the gap between germline ends came to 7 bases. Germline V gene data show CDR1 as SGHRS and CDR2 as YFSETQ. The DNA for the CDR3 is TGCGCCAGCAGCTCGGGGTCCCAAGAGACCCAGTACTTC. The encoded protein is CASSSGSQETQYF.

The J gene is TRBJ2-5, the V gene TRBV15; 7 bases line up with TRBD2. CDR3 length: 16 amino acids. From germline, CDR1 is LNHNV and CDR2 YYDKDF (reference sequence). The J segment lost 3 bases and the V segment lost 1 base, leaving 8 bases of the junction unmatched. The CDR3 sequence: CATSRGGRAEKETQYF. DNA for the CDR3: TGTGCCACCAGCAGAGGAGGGAGGGCGGAGAAAGAGACCCAGTACTTC.

The chain is built from TRBV6-5 and TRBJ1-4; no clear D. The V end was cut by 6 bases, the J end by 7 bases, with 15 bases between. The CDR3 has 14 residues. Germline lookup yields CDR1 MNHEY and CDR2 SVGAGI. This CDR3 is CASSPFWRGEKLFF. The CDR3 DNA follows: TGTGCCAGCAGCCCTTTTTGGCGGGGTGAAAAACTGTTTTTT.

The rearrangement joins TRBV5-1 to TRBJ2-2; D is ambiguous. The V and J ends lost 0 bases and 4 bases respectively, with 7 bases between them. Germline lookup yields CDR1 SGHRS and CDR2 YFSETQ. This CDR3 is 14 amino acids long. The CDR3 here is CASSLESTTGELFF. The CDR3 coding sequence is TGCGCCAGCAGCTTGGAATCTACCACCGGGGAGCTGTTTTTT.